This T cell receptor beta chain appears in the sequencing data of a study of T cell responses to AZD1222 COVID-19 vaccine. Study-wide context: Whether given at about 4 or about 12 weeks, second doses were pooled. Study-wide points: Within unmutated variant regions lay the reported targets of nearly half of spike-specific TCRs.

The CDR3 has 15 amino acids. Germline V gives CDR1 MDHEN, CDR2 SYDVKM. V was shortened by 5 bases and J by 7 bases, with 20 bases between the two germline ends. This clone showed up just once. Antigen specificity is unknown. Generated by immunoSEQ multiplex PCR, the TCRdb table keeps only in-frame clones and is missing some. The sample comprises over 150,000 clones, 90% of which are singletons, and 15% to 20% rests with the top ten. The chain employs TRBV28 and TRBJ1-1; tentatively, D is TRBD1 (6 bases). The sequences come from peripheral blood, collected on day 0 of AZD1222 vaccination. This receptor was taken from an adult in good health. The CDR3 spells CASSPRGATSDEAFF. The CDR3 DNA reads TGTGCCAGCAGTCCGCGGGGGGCGACCTCCGATGAAGCTTTCTTT.